A selection of T cell receptor beta chains follows, all from one sample in a study of blood T cell repertoires in COVID-19. Here immunoSEQ multiplex PCR was the method, and the copy in TCRdb shows in-frame clones only, minus some. This table holds approximately 78,000 clones, less than 90% found once. Sequenced material: peripheral blood. These receptors originate from a woman aged 80 or older with acute or convalescent COVID-19. The CDR3 runs from the conserved cysteine through the conserved F or W. A D gene is named only where the DNA matches it firmly. Rows give clone size only sometimes, using once, few, many, or a class for an expanded clone.

>TRBV10-1|NA|TRBJ2-1|NA
CASSEAMGHTEQFF
TGCGCCAGCAGTGAGGCTATGGGACACACCGAGCAGTTCTTC
>TRBV7-2|NA|TRBJ1-1|few
CASSLAGPRTEAFF
TGTGCCAGCAGCTTAGCGGGGCCGAGGACTGAAGCTTTCTTT
>TRBV4-1|NA|TRBJ1-2|NA
CASSQEGAGVGYGYTF
TGCGCCAGCAGCCAAGAAGGCGCGGGGGTCGGCTATGGCTACACCTTC
>TRBV12-3/TRBV12-4|NA|TRBJ1-1|NA
CASRLTAAYEAFF
TGTGCCAGCAGACTCACCGCGGCATATGAAGCTTTCTTT
>TRBV6-5|NA|TRBJ1-1|NA
CASSYGTARTEAFF
TGTGCCAGCAGTTACGGGACTGCCCGCACTGAAGCTTTCTTT
>TRBV27|TRBD2|TRBJ2-3|NA
CASSSLAGAQRATDTQYF
TGTGCCAGCAGTTCACTAGCGGGAGCCCAGAGAGCGACAGATACGCAGTATTTT
>TRBV18|TRBD1|TRBJ1-1|NA
CASSPGQAITEAFF
TGTGCCAGCTCACCGGGACAGGCGATCACTGAAGCTTTCTTT
>TRBV18|NA|TRBJ2-5|NA
CASSPAAEKETQYF
TGTGCCAGCTCCCCCGCCGCGGAGAAGGAGACCCAGTACTTC
>TRBV24-1|TRBD1|TRBJ1-1|NA
CATSRTGYTEAFF
TGTGCCACCAGTAGGACAGGATACACTGAAGCTTTCTTT
>TRBV14|TRBD2|TRBJ2-7|NA
CASSQRTSGRPYEQYF
TGTGCCAGCAGCCAAAGAACTAGCGGGCGCCCCTACGAGCAGTACTTC
>TRBV27|TRBD2|TRBJ2-3|NA
CASSLLGLAGVGTDTQYF
TGTGCCAGCAGTCTACTAGGACTAGCGGGAGTTGGAACAGATACGCAGTATTTT
>TRBV27|NA|TRBJ1-5|NA
CASRVRQEGNQPQHF
TGTGCCAGCAGGGTAAGACAGGAGGGCAATCAGCCCCAGCATTTT
>TRBV9|TRBD2|TRBJ2-1|NA
CASSVGAGVVDEQFF
TGTGCCAGCAGCGTAGGGGCGGGAGTGGTAGATGAGCAGTTCTTC
>TRBV5-1|TRBD1|TRBJ2-2|NA
CASRDTGTGPTGELFF
TGCGCCAGCAGAGATACCGGGACAGGGCCCACCGGGGAGCTGTTTTTT
>TRBV19|NA|TRBJ1-2|NA
CASSLPLTREGYTF
TGTGCCAGTAGTCTCCCACTCACCAGGGAAGGCTACACCTTC
>TRBV5-1|TRBD1|TRBJ1-5|NA
CASSWTGGNQPQHF
TGCGCCAGCAGCTGGACAGGGGGCAATCAGCCCCAGCATTTT
>TRBV5-1|TRBD1|TRBJ2-1|NA
CASSLWTGNNEQFF
TGCGCCAGCAGCTTGTGGACAGGTAACAATGAGCAGTTCTTC
>TRBV20-1|NA|TRBJ1-2|NA
CSATWQGTYTF
TGCAGTGCAACCTGGCAGGGGACATACACCTTC
>TRBV15|TRBD2|TRBJ2-5|NA
CATSTLAGPQETQYF
TGTGCCACCAGCACCTTAGCGGGGCCGCAAGAGACCCAGTACTTC
>TRBV7-9|NA|TRBJ2-2|NA
CASSPIRQTGELFF
TGTGCCAGCAGCCCCATACGACAGACCGGGGAGCTGTTTTTT
>TRBV9|TRBD1|TRBJ1-5|NA
CASSKGQGRDNQPQHF
TGTGCCAGCAGCAAAGGACAGGGAAGGGACAATCAGCCCCAGCATTTT
>TRBV27|NA|TRBJ1-1|NA
CASSLSGVRTEAFF
TGTGCCAGCAGTTTATCCGGGGTTCGCACTGAAGCTTTCTTT
>TRBV5-4|TRBD1|TRBJ1-2|NA
CASSIRGPNYGYTF
TGTGCCAGCAGTATTAGGGGGCCCAACTATGGCTACACCTTC
>TRBV7-6|NA|TRBJ2-5|NA
CASSLSRVGETQYF
TGTGCCAGCAGCTTATCCAGGGTAGGGGAGACCCAGTACTTC
>TRBV24-1|TRBD1|TRBJ2-2|NA
CATSDFGTGNTGELFF
TGTGCCACCAGTGATTTTGGGACAGGGAACACCGGGGAGCTGTTTTTT
>TRBV4-1|NA|TRBJ1-2|NA
CASSGGDGYGYTF
TGCGCCAGCAGCGGCGGGGACGGATATGGCTACACCTTC
>TRBV6-1|TRBD1|TRBJ1-2|NA
CASSEVLGGATSGYTF
TGTGCCAGCAGTGAAGTATTAGGGGGCGCTACTAGTGGCTACACCTTC
>TRBV5-1|NA|TRBJ1-1|NA
CASSSGGRWAEAFF
TGCGCCAGCAGCTCGGGTGGGAGGTGGGCTGAAGCTTTCTTT
>TRBV7-8|TRBD2|TRBJ2-5|NA
CASSSTSGSIKTQYF
TGTGCCAGCAGCTCGACTAGCGGGAGTATAAAGACCCAGTACTTC
>TRBV11-3|TRBD2|TRBJ2-1|NA
CASSLVLAGGYNEQFF
TGTGCCAGCAGCTTAGTACTAGCGGGAGGATACAATGAGCAGTTCTTC
>TRBV15|TRBD2|TRBJ2-5|NA
CATSSLSGGTWLRETQYF
TGTGCCACCAGCAGTCTCTCGGGGGGTACGTGGCTTCGAGAGACCCAGTACTTC
>TRBV19|TRBD1|TRBJ1-3|NA
CASSFSRQGSSSGNTIYF
TGTGCCAGTAGTTTTTCGAGACAGGGATCCAGCTCTGGAAACACCATATATTTT
>TRBV6-5|NA|TRBJ1-6|few
CASLAGFGSPLHF
TGTGCCAGTCTGGCAGGGTTTGGTTCACCCCTCCACTTT
>TRBV7-2|TRBD2|TRBJ2-1|NA
CASSLSGRAGNEQFF
TGTGCCAGCAGCTTAAGCGGGAGGGCGGGCAATGAGCAGTTCTTC
>TRBV7-8|TRBD1|TRBJ2-1|NA
CASSARTGAYNEQFF
TGTGCCAGCAGCGCCCGGACAGGTGCCTACAATGAGCAGTTCTTC
>TRBV7-8|TRBD2|TRBJ2-5|NA
CASSLRNGGRFETQYF
TGTGCCAGCAGCCTCCGTAATGGCGGGAGATTTGAGACCCAGTACTTC
>TRBV5-5|TRBD1|TRBJ1-5|NA
CASSPQDRGHGQPQHF
TGTGCCAGCAGCCCCCAGGACAGGGGTCATGGTCAGCCCCAGCATTTT